This T cell receptor beta chain was identified in a study of T cells in localized non-small cell lung cancer. The assay was immunoSEQ multiplex PCR, and TCRdb's table has in-frame clones only and misses some. The sample lists 2,000 or so clones, around a quarter occurring once. The CDR3 spans 15 residues. The V end was cut by 5 bases, the J end by 0 bases, with 14 bases between. Germline V gene data show CDR1 as SGHNT and CDR2 as YENEEA. V gene TRBV11-3 combines with J gene TRBJ2-7; possibly TRBD2 for D (6 bases). Material: lung tumor tissue, obtained before any cancer treatment. The sequence derives from an older male donor with stage III lung adenocarcinoma. The CDR3 DNA is TGTGCCAGCAGCGTTAGGGGACTGAGCTCCTACGAGCAGTACTTC. This gives the protein CASSVRGLSSYEQYF.